This TCR beta chain was sequenced during a study of T cell responses to AZD1222 COVID-19 vaccine. The ends were cut back, 6 bases at V and 3 bases at J, with 13 bases in the middle. In germline, CDR1 is SGHDT, CDR2 YYEEEE. The CDR3 runs to 13 residues. Assay: immunoSEQ multiplex PCR; the TCRdb copy retains only in-frame clones and omits some. Counted here are 90,000 to 120,000 clones, 85% to 90% occurring once; the ten biggest clones make up over 15%. In its sample, this clone was seen a few times. The antigen remains undetermined. Findings and limits, study-wide: Vaccine-associated CD4 TCRs ranged over spike, dominating at 160-218 and 743-854. Nearly half of spike-specific TCRs reportedly target variant regions that are unmutated in the B.1.351 and B.1.1.7 variants.

The gene calls are TRBV5-6 and TRBJ2-7, with D tentatively TRBD1 or TRBD2 (5 bases each). Material: peripheral blood, obtained on day 0 of AZD1222 vaccination. The TCR sequence derives from an adult in good health. CDR3 loop: CASTTGTRYEQYF. CDR3 DNA sequence: TGTGCCAGCACGACCGGGACGCGCTACGAGCAGTACTTC.